One and the same sample provided the 14 T cell receptor beta chains below, sequenced in a study of blood T cell repertoires in COVID-19 (dated by TCRdb to 2019 to 2021). The library was generated by the immunoSEQ multiplex PCR assay. TCRdb holds this immuneACCESS table with in-frame rearrangements only. Some clones are missing; in checked studies, unresolved V genes explain under half, and the rest has no known cause. The sample data list roughly 250,000 clones, and 84% of these were observed just once. 7.5% to 9% of the sample rests with the top ten. What was sequenced was peripheral blood. These TCRs come from a human donor in a cohort sampled during active COVID-19.

The V call is TRBV7-9, the J call TRBJ1-2; 9 nucleotides match TRBD1. The V gene end was trimmed by 4 bases and the J gene end by 7 bases; junction bases not matched to a gene: 7. This CDR3 is built from 14 residues. Germline assignment: CDR1 SEHNR and CDR2 FQNEAQ (reference sequence). CDR3 residues: CASSYTGTGFGYTF. CDR3 sequence (DNA): TGTGCCAGCAGCTACACCGGGACAGGGTTTGGCTACACCTTC.

The chain links TRBV4-1 to TRBJ2-3; 7 bases agree with TRBD2. The V gene's germline CDR1 is MGHRA and CDR2 YSYEKL. V lost 4 bases, J lost 8 bases, and 15 bases stayed unmatched. The CDR3 length is 16 residues. The CDR3 DNA sequence: TGCGCCAGCAGCCTAAGACAGCGGGAAGACGTGGGTACGCAGTATTTT. Protein product: CASSLRQREDVGTQYF.

The chain couples TRBV29-1 to TRBJ2-1, with TRBD2 matching 7 bases. Germline lookup yields CDR1 SQVTM and CDR2 ANQGSEA. The CDR3 consists of 15 residues. Trimming at V came to 2 bases and at J to 2 bases, leaving 6 bases not matched to a gene. The CDR3 sequence is CSVEQPGRAYNEQFF. Here the CDR3 DNA reads TGCAGCGTTGAACAACCGGGGAGGGCCTACAATGAGCAGTTCTTC.

The chain recombines TRBV19 with TRBJ1-1; no firm D call. Trimming left V 1 base short and J 1 base short, with 10 bases between. Germline CDR1 and CDR2: LNHDA and SQIVND (reference sequence). The CDR3 covers 15 residues. CDR3 DNA: TGTGCCAGTAGTATAGGAAGGGCGGGGAACACTGAAGCTTTCTTT. This sequence encodes CASSIGRAGNTEAFF.

V and J are TRBV4-2 and TRBJ1-2, with 7 bases aligning to TRBD1. The CDR3 consists of 13 residues. CDR1 LGHNA and CDR2 YNFKEQ come from the germline V gene. Trimming cost V 0 bases and J 6 bases; bases outside gene matches: 1. Here the CDR3 reads CASSQETGHGYTF. The CDR3 DNA reads TGTGCCAGCAGCCAAGAGACAGGGCATGGCTACACCTTC.

This rearrangement joins TRBV4-1 to TRBJ2-5; 7 bases fit TRBD1. This CDR3 is built from 14 residues. The germline CDR1 and CDR2 sequences are MGHRA and YSYEKL. Trimming cost V 4 bases and J 5 bases; bases outside gene matches: 7. This CDR3 reads CASSRGQFGETQYF. In DNA, the CDR3 is TGCGCCAGCAGCCGGGGACAGTTTGGGGAGACCCAGTACTTC.

This sequence joins TRBV19 and TRBJ1-2, with D possibly TRBD1 on 5 matching bases. CDR3 length equals 15 residues. CDR1 is LNHDA, CDR2 SQIVND, per germline (reference sequence). Trimming pared 3 bases from V and 3 bases from J, leaving 14 bases between. The CDR3 loop is CASSIEGARDYGYTF. CDR3 bases: TGTGCCAGTAGTATTGAAGGGGCGCGTGACTATGGCTACACCTTC.

The V gene is TRBV18, the J gene TRBJ1-3, with a possible D match to TRBD1 (5 bases). V gave up 3 bases and J gave up 0 bases, with 9 bases separating them. The CDR3 runs 15 residues. Germline CDR1 KGHSH, CDR2 LQKENI. Here the CDR3 reads CASSPTVPSGNTIYF. The CDR3 nucleotides read TGTGCCAGCTCACCGACAGTTCCCTCTGGAAACACCATATATTTT. Together with reference TRBV18 and TRBJ1-3, the CDR3 gives the full variable domain: NAGVMQNPRHLVRRRGQEARLRCSPMKGHSHVYWYRQLPEEGLKFMVYLQKENIIDESGMPKERFSAEFPKEGPSILRIQQVVRGDSAAYFCASSPTVPSGNTIYFGEGSWLTVV.

This chain connects TRBV6-6 to TRBJ2-5; weak D call: TRBD1 (6 bases). The CDR3 has 13 residues. V shed 7 bases and J shed 1 base, with 10 bases lying between them. Per the germline V gene, CDR1 is MNHNY and CDR2 is SVGAGI (reference sequence). This CDR3 is CASKGQFQETQYF. Here the CDR3 DNA reads TGTGCCAGCAAAGGACAGTTCCAAGAGACCCAGTACTTC.

Only one count was recorded for this clone. The chain uses TRBV5-8 and TRBJ2-5; D is perhaps TRBD2 (6 bases). Per germline, CDR1 SGHTS and CDR2 YDEGEE. The CDR3 is 13 amino acids. V was clipped by 0 bases and J by 5 bases, with 8 bases between them. Written as DNA, the CDR3 is TGTGCCAGCAGCTTGGGACGGGAGGAGACCCAGTACTTC. Residues: CASSLGREETQYF. Looking up the rest from reference TRBV5-8 and TRBJ2-5 gives the full variable domain: EAGVTQSPTHLIKTRGQQATLRCSPISGHTSVYWYQQALGLGLQFLLWYDEGEERNRGNFPPRFSGRQFPNYSSELNVNALELEDSALYLCASSLGREETQYFGPGTRLLVL.

In DNA form, the CDR3 reads TGTGCCAGTAGTATGGGGACTAGCGGGGGGCACCAAGAGACCCAGTACTTC. As protein: CASSMGTSGGHQETQYF. The chain combines TRBV19 with TRBJ2-5; TRBD2 agrees at 15 bases. V was clipped by 3 bases and J by 0 bases; unmatched bases: 2. This CDR3 is built from 17 residues. The germline V gene has CDR1 LNHDA and CDR2 SQIVND (reference sequence).

This clone was seen only once. The chain links TRBV10-3 to TRBJ1-2, with TRBD1 matching over 8 bases. The V gene end was trimmed by 4 bases and the J gene end by 0 bases; junction bases not matched to a gene: 4. This CDR3 comprises 15 residues. Germline assignment: CDR1 ENHRY and CDR2 SYGVKD. DNA for the CDR3: TGTGCCATCAGTGGATCAGGGGGCCCTAACTATGGCTACACCTTC. This gives the protein CAISGSGGPNYGYTF.

V gene TRBV19 combines with J gene TRBJ2-3; no reliable D call. This CDR3 is 13 amino acids long. The germline CDR1 and CDR2 sequences are LNHDA and SQIVND (reference sequence). V lost 8 bases and J 3 bases, leaving 12 bases between the germline ends. The CDR3 DNA is TGTGCCAGTCGGTACTCCGGGACAGATACGCAGTATTTT. As protein: CASRYSGTDTQYF.

This chain uses TRBV9 with TRBJ1-5; 7 bases map to TRBD1. CDR1 and CDR2 from the germline V gene are SGDLS and YYNGEE. The CDR3 runs 14 residues. V gave up 3 bases and J gave up 4 bases; unmatched junction bases: 4. The CDR3: CASSAGTANQPQHF. The CDR3 bases are TGTGCCAGCAGCGCCGGGACAGCTAATCAGCCCCAGCATTTT.